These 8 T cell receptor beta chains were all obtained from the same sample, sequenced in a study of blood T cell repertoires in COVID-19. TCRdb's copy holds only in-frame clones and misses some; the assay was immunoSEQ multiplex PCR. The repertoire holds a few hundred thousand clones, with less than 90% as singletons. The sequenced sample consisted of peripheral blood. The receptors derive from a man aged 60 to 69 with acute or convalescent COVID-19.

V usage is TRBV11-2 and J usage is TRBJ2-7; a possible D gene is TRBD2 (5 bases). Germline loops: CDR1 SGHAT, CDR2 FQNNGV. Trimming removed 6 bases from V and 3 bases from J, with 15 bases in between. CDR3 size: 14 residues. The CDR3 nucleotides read TGTGCCAGCAGTCCGGGAACTCCGGGCTACGAGCAGTACTTC. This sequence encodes CASSPGTPGYEQYF.

The CDR3 here is CASSIGQGETDTQYF. CDR3 in DNA: TGCGCCAGCAGCATCGGACAGGGGGAGACAGATACGCAGTATTTT. The chain couples TRBV5-1 to TRBJ2-3; 10 bases align to TRBD1. CDR1 and CDR2 from the germline V gene are SGHRS and YFSETQ. V trimming: 4 bases; J trimming: 3 bases; junction bases outside the gene matches: 5. The CDR3 extends over 15 amino acids.

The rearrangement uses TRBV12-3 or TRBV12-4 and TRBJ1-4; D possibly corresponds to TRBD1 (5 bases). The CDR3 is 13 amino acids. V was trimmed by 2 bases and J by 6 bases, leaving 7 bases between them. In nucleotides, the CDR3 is TGTGCCAGCAGTTTACTCAGGGATGAAAAACTGTTTTTT. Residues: CASSLLRDEKLFF.

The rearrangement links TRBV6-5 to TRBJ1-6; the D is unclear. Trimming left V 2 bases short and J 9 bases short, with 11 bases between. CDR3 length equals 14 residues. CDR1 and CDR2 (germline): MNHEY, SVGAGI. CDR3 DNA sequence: TGTGCCAGCAGTTACGGCGGGAAGAGTTCACCCCTCCACTTT. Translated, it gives CASSYGGKSSPLHF.

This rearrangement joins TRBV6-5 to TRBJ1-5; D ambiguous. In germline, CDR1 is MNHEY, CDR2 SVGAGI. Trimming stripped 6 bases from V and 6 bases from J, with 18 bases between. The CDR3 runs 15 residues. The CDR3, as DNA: TGTGCCAGCAGCGGAAGCGGAGGCAAAGTTCAGCCCCAGCATTTT. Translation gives CASSGSGGKVQPQHF.

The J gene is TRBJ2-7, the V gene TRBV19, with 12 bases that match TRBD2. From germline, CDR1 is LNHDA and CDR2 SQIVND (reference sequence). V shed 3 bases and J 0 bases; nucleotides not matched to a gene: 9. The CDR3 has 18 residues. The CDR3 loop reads CASSIASGRAWSSYEQYF. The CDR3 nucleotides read TGTGCCAGTAGTATTGCTAGCGGGAGGGCCTGGAGCTCCTACGAGCAGTACTTC.

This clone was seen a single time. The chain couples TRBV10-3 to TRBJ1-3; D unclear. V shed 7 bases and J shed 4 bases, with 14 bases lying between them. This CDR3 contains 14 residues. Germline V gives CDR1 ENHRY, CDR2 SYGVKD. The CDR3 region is CAITPGAPGNTIYF. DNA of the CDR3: TGTGCCATCACCCCCGGAGCCCCCGGAAACACCATATATTTT.

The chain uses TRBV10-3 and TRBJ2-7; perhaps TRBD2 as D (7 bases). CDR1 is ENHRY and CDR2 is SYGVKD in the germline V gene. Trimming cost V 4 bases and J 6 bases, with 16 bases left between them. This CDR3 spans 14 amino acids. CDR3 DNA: TGTGCCATCAGTGGAGGGGGGGGGAGGAGCGAGCAGTACTTC. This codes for CAISGGGGRSEQYF.